This TCR beta chain was recovered during a study of shared clonotypes between healthy human individuals. Findings and caveats of the study: Larger richness was generally estimated for naive than memory subsets.

Assay used: immunoSEQ multiplex PCR; TCRdb lists only in-frame clones, some missing. Among approximately 2.5 million clones, roughly 93% were seen once, and the ten largest hold about 0.39%. This clone appeared a single time. What it recognizes is unknown. This CDR3 has 16 residues. Looked up from germline, CDR1 is SGDLS and CDR2 is YYNGEE. V gave up 4 bases and J gave up 9 bases; unmatched junction bases: 15. This chain links TRBV9 with TRBJ2-1; 8 bases align to TRBD2. The origin of this receptor is a man aged 18 to 30 in good health. Some clones in this sample may be carry-over from other donors' samples. Sequenced input: naive CD4+ T cells from PBMCs. Subset described: CD45RA+ positively selected. As DNA, the CDR3 is TGTGCCAGCAGCCCACACTCCTTAGCGGGATTTGGTGAGCAGTTCTTC. Translating gives CASSPHSLAGFGEQFF.